The 20 T cell receptor beta chains below all came from one sample that was sequenced in a study of PD-1 blockade in classical Hodgkin lymphoma. Sequencing was performed with immunoSEQ multiplex PCR; in TCRdb, only in-frame clones are kept and a portion is missing. This repertoire shows just over 60,000 clones, approximately 89% found once; its top ten account for roughly an eighth. After autologous stem cell transplantation all patients relapsed, and prior brentuximab vedotin exposure differed between cohorts. The source material was peripheral blood mononuclear cells (PBMCs), sampled at baseline. The receptors stem from a human donor with classical Hodgkin lymphoma.

The rearrangement joins TRBV6-6 to TRBJ1-2; unclear D gene. Trimming pared 2 bases from V and 8 bases from J, leaving 9 bases between. The germline V gene encodes CDR1 MNHNY and CDR2 SVGAGI (reference sequence). The CDR3 runs 12 residues. In nucleotides, the CDR3 is TGTGCCAGCAGTTACCAAGGGAACGGCTACACCTTC. Translation gives CASSYQGNGYTF.

The chain carries TRBV9 and TRBJ2-1, with D perhaps assigned TRBD1 or TRBD2 (5 bases each). Trimming took off 0 bases at V and 7 bases at J, with 20 bases between the two ends. From germline, CDR1 is SGDLS and CDR2 YYNGEE. The length of the CDR3 is 17 residues. In nucleotides, the CDR3 is TGTGCCAGCAGCGTAGGTATATGGGGACGAGAGGTAAATGAGCAGTTCTTC. This codes for CASSVGIWGREVNEQFF.

The V and J genes are TRBV4-3 and TRBJ2-7; D not resolved. Germline V gives CDR1 LGHNA, CDR2 YSLEER. CDR3 length: 14 amino acids. V was cut by 0 bases and J by 4 bases, with 10 bases left in between. The CDR3 DNA sequence: TGCGCCAGCAGCCAAGATCTGATGGATTACGAGCAGTACTTC. Translating gives CASSQDLMDYEQYF.

The gene calls are TRBV5-4 and TRBJ1-1; no definite D call. The CDR3 has 12 amino acids. CDR1 is SGHNT and CDR2 is YYREEE in the germline V gene (reference sequence). With 5 bases removed from V and 3 bases from J, the gap between germline ends came to 8 bases. CDR3 sequence reads: CASRREDTEAFF. CDR3 nucleotides: TGTGCCAGCAGAAGGGAGGACACTGAAGCTTTCTTT. The full variable domain, with the rest looked up from reference TRBV5-4 and TRBJ1-1, is ETGVTQSPTHLIKTRGQQVTLRCSSQSGHNTVSWYQQALGQGPQFIFQYYREEENGRGNFPPRFSGLQFPNYSSELNVNALELDDSALYLCASRREDTEAFFGQGTRLTVV.

The chain recombines TRBV7-9 with TRBJ2-3, with 8 bases that match TRBD2. The V gene's germline CDR1 is SEHNR and CDR2 FQNEAQ (reference sequence). After removal of 1 base from V and 3 bases from J, the junction contained 3 bases not matched to a gene. This CDR3 spans 15 amino acids. The CDR3 loop is CASSLDGGATDTQYF. CDR3 bases: TGTGCCAGCAGCTTAGACGGGGGGGCTACAGATACGCAGTATTTT.

The rearrangement links TRBV9 to TRBJ2-5; possibly TRBD1 for D (6 bases). The ends were cut back, 3 bases at V and 3 bases at J, with 12 bases in the middle. The CDR3 has 14 residues. Germline CDR1 SGDLS, CDR2 YYNGEE. The CDR3 DNA follows: TGTGCCAGCAGCGCCTTGGGACAAGAAGAGACCCAGTACTTC. It specifies CASSALGQEETQYF.

The J gene is TRBJ1-1, the V gene TRBV11-3; D is perhaps TRBD1 (5 bases). The CDR3 runs to 14 residues. Germline CDR1 is SGHNT and CDR2 is YENEEA. Trimming cost V 4 bases and J 7 bases, with 16 bases left between them. The CDR3 sequence: CASSSRGEEDEAFF. The CDR3 DNA reads as TGTGCCAGCAGCTCGAGAGGGGAGGAGGATGAAGCTTTCTTT.

This clone was observed a handful of times. The chain joins TRBV11-2 to TRBJ1-2; D unresolved. The CDR3 sequence is 15 residues long. Germline V CDR1 and CDR2: SGHAT, FQNNGV. Between the trimmed V and J ends, which lost 2 bases and 4 bases, there was a span of 14 bases. This CDR3 is CASSLWAGSPYGYTF. DNA for the CDR3: TGTGCCAGCAGCTTATGGGCTGGCAGCCCCTATGGCTACACCTTC.

The table lists this clone with a count of one. The rearrangement uses TRBV5-1 and TRBJ2-1; 8 nucleotides line up with TRBD2. The CDR3 runs to 15 residues. Unmatched junction bases numbered 4, after V lost 0 bases and J lost 5 bases. The V gene's germline CDR1 is SGHRS and CDR2 YFSETQ. The CDR3 coding sequence is TGCGCCAGCAGCTTGGCGGGGGGGCCCGACAATGAGCAGTTCTTC. Residues: CASSLAGGPDNEQFF.

The table lists this clone with a count of one. CDR3 loop: CASSISHPGYEQYF. DNA of the CDR3: TGTGCCAGTAGTATTTCTCACCCGGGCTACGAGCAGTACTTC. V gene TRBV19 combines with J gene TRBJ2-7, with D unclear. Germline V gene data show CDR1 as LNHDA and CDR2 as SQIVND (reference sequence). CDR3 length: 14 residues. The ends were cut back, 3 bases at V and 3 bases at J, with 12 bases in the middle.

This rearrangement joins TRBV30 to TRBJ2-7, with a possible D match to TRBD2 (6 bases). This CDR3 region has 12 residues. With 7 bases removed from V and 0 bases from J, the gap between germline ends came to 10 bases. In germline, CDR1 is GTSNPN, CDR2 SVGIG (reference sequence). The CDR3 DNA reads as TGTGCCTTAGAGCGGGCCTCCTACGAGCAGTACTTC. The encoded protein is CALERASYEQYF.

The chain links TRBV28 to TRBJ2-7; TRBD1 matches 7 bases. CDR3 size: 14 residues. Germline loops: CDR1 MDHEN, CDR2 SYDVKM. The J segment lost 3 bases and the V segment lost 6 bases, leaving 8 bases of the junction unmatched. The CDR3: CASSLGQARYEQYF. The CDR3 DNA sequence: TGTGCCAGCAGCCTAGGACAGGCCCGCTACGAGCAGTACTTC.

The chain links TRBV7-2 to TRBJ2-7; the D gene is possibly TRBD2 (6 bases). V was shortened by 0 bases and J by 0 bases, with 21 bases between the two germline ends. The germline CDR1 and CDR2 sequences are SGHTA and FQGNSA. There are 19 residues in the CDR3. CDR3 protein: CASSLAYGRSGVFSYEQYF. Here the CDR3 DNA reads TGTGCCAGCAGCTTAGCATACGGCAGGTCGGGGGTGTTCTCCTACGAGCAGTACTTC.

V usage is TRBV30 and J usage is TRBJ2-5; D uncertain. Looked up from germline, CDR1 is GTSNPN and CDR2 is SVGIG (reference sequence). The germline V and J ends were trimmed by 1 base and 0 bases, with 9 bases remaining between them. The length of the CDR3 is 14 residues. The CDR3 coding sequence is TGTGCCTGGAGTGCCCCCCCGAACCAAGAGACCCAGTACTTC. This gives the protein CAWSAPPNQETQYF.

The chain uses TRBV2 and TRBJ2-1; D gene ambiguous. The CDR3 extends over 14 amino acids. Trimming left V 6 bases short and J 0 bases short, with 9 bases between. Germline V gene data show CDR1 as SNHLY and CDR2 as FYNNEI. The CDR3 DNA sequence: TGTGCCAGCAGATCCCTAAGCTCCTACAATGAGCAGTTCTTC. Its translation: CASRSLSSYNEQFF.

The J gene is TRBJ2-7, the V gene TRBV6-1; D is perhaps TRBD1 (5 bases). The CDR3 runs to 12 residues. Trimming shortened V by 7 bases and J by 3 bases, and 10 bases separated the two germline ends. Germline assignment: CDR1 MNHNS and CDR2 SASEGT. In DNA, the CDR3 is TGTGCCAGCAACCAGGGAAGCTACGAGCAGTACTTC. It specifies CASNQGSYEQYF.

The chain couples TRBV5-6 to TRBJ1-2, with D uncertain. V was cut by 4 bases and J by 3 bases, with 10 bases left in between. The CDR3 extends over 13 amino acids. The germline V gene encodes CDR1 SGHDT and CDR2 YYEEEE. CDR3 coding DNA: TGTGCCAGCAGCCTGGACCGGGACTATGGCTACACCTTC. Translation: CASSLDRDYGYTF.

The chain couples TRBV6-1 to TRBJ2-7, with 9 bases that match TRBD1. The CDR3 has 15 residues. Trimming cost V 3 bases and J 2 bases; bases outside gene matches: 5. Germline values: CDR1 MNHNS, CDR2 SASEGT. This chain's CDR3 is CASSEGQGGAYEQYF. The CDR3 region has the DNA TGTGCCAGCAGTGAGGGACAGGGTGGCGCCTACGAGCAGTACTTC.

The chain links TRBV30 to TRBJ1-1; D uncertain. The V gene lost 4 bases and the J gene lost 0 bases, with 15 bases spanning the gap. The germline V gene has CDR1 GTSNPN and CDR2 SVGIG (reference sequence). The CDR3 runs to 15 residues. The CDR3 sequence is CAWIHSKLMNTEAFF. The CDR3 DNA is TGTGCCTGGATCCATTCTAAGCTCATGAACACTGAAGCTTTCTTT.

The chain uses TRBV9 and TRBJ2-1; 10 positions match TRBD2. The CDR3 is made up of 20 amino acids. After removal of 3 bases from V and 0 bases from J, the junction contained 15 bases not matched to a gene. Germline V CDR1 and CDR2: SGDLS, YYNGEE. Here the CDR3 reads CASSAYLLAGNAASYNEQFF. CDR3 nucleotide sequence: TGTGCCAGCAGCGCTTACCTACTAGCGGGGAATGCCGCCTCCTACAATGAGCAGTTCTTC.